This passage covers 30 T cell receptor beta chains from one sample sequenced in a study of blood T cells in healthy people across ages. Primed by a sample-barcoded 5' primer and a J-beta primer mix, a second PCR proceeded for about 6 to 12 cycles. One entry per CDR3 protein results from TCRdb running MiXCR on the 5' RACE reads. This sample has approximately 360,000 distinct CDR3 sequences; roughly half occur once, and the top ten carry around 50%. The sequencing input was blood. The receptor source for this set is a man aged 60 to 69 in good health.

The V call is TRBV3-1, the J call TRBJ2-5; D perhaps matches TRBD2 (6 bases). This CDR3 is built from 13 residues. The germline V gene has CDR1 LGHDT and CDR2 YNNKEL (reference sequence). Trimming pared 1 base from V and 11 bases from J, leaving 14 bases between. CDR3 in amino acids: CASSQGSSGEQYF. The CDR3 DNA reads as TGTGCCAGCAGCCAAGGATCCTCGGGGGAGCAGTACTTC.

Comments on this clonotype: A junction end diverges from the germline sequence, so it may reflect a read error. The rearrangement uses TRBV20-1 and TRBJ2-1, with D possibly matching TRBD2 (5 bases). The CDR3 sequence is 14 residues long. From germline, CDR1 is DFQATT and CDR2 SNEGSKA (reference sequence). CDR3 nucleotides: TGCAGTGCTGTTGCTAGCCCAGCTGGCAATGGGCAGTTCTTC. Translating gives CSAVASPAGNGQFF.

This chain joins TRBV20-1 and TRBJ1-2; a weak D match, TRBD1 (6 bases). Germline V gene data show CDR1 as DFQATT and CDR2 as SNEGSKA (reference sequence). V lost 8 bases and J lost 2, with 15 bases in between. This CDR3 is 13 amino acids long. CDR3 in DNA: TGCAGTTCTCAAGGACAGATAAACTATGGCTACACCTTC. Its protein is CSSQGQINYGYTF.

Only a few counts were recorded for this clonotype. V gene TRBV20-1 combines with J gene TRBJ2-1; 7 nucleotides line up with TRBD1. The CDR3 is 14 residues long. Germline V gene data show CDR1 as DFQATT and CDR2 as SNEGSKA (reference sequence). V dropped 0 bases and J dropped 8; count of bases not matched to a gene: 7. The CDR3 loop is CSARDATGQDEQFF. CDR3 nucleotide sequence: TGCAGTGCTAGAGATGCGACAGGGCAGGATGAGCAGTTCTTC.

This clonotype was detected only a few times. V usage is TRBV20-1 and J usage is TRBJ2-1; 8 positions agree with TRBD2. Losses at the gene ends were 6 bases for V and 8 bases for J; bases not matched to a gene: 12. Per germline, CDR1 DFQATT and CDR2 SNEGSKA (reference sequence). This CDR3 contains 14 residues. The CDR3 nucleotides are TGCAGTGCGACGGGCCTAACTAGCGGCTATGAGCAGTTCTTC. Amino acid sequence: CSATGLTSGYEQFF.

This chain uses TRBV7-2 with TRBJ2-3; D could derive from TRBD1 or TRBD2 (5 bases each). This CDR3 comprises 16 residues. In germline, CDR1 is SGHTA, CDR2 FQGNSA. The ends were cut back, 4 bases at V and 6 bases at J, with 20 bases in the middle. The CDR3 DNA follows: TGTGCCAGCAGCTCCGGACTTCCCATAGGGGCCGATACGCAGTATTTT. Amino acids: CASSSGLPIGADTQYF.

This clonotype has a handful of counts. The chain couples TRBV7-9 to TRBJ2-5; TRBD1 might be the D (5 bases). Germline V gene data show CDR1 as SEHNR and CDR2 as FQNEAQ (reference sequence). Trimming removed 1 base from V and 2 bases from J, with 11 bases in between. This CDR3 is 15 amino acids long. CDR3 sequence (DNA): TGTGCCAGCAGCTTAGACACAGGTTATCAAGAGACCCAGTACTTC. Its protein is CASSLDTGYQETQYF. Full variable domain (remainder filled in from reference TRBV7-9 and TRBJ2-5): DTGVSQNPRHKITKRGQNVTFRCDPISEHNRLYWYRQTLGQGPEFLTYFQNEAQLEKSRLLSDRFSAERPKGSFSTLEIQRTEQGDSAMYLCASSLDTGYQETQYFGPGTRLLVL.

The CDR3 sequence is CASSPRGVTSGANVLTF. In DNA form, the CDR3 reads TGTGCCAGCAGCCCCCGGGGGGTAACCTCTGGGGCCAACGTCCTGACTTTC. The rearrangement joins TRBV28 to TRBJ2-6, with 7 positions matching TRBD2. In germline, CDR1 is MDHEN, CDR2 SYDVKM. V trimming: 6 bases; J trimming: 0 bases; junction bases outside the gene matches: 8. This CDR3 spans 17 amino acids.

This clonotype has more than one count but fewer than ten. The chain combines TRBV28 with TRBJ2-7, with D possibly being TRBD2 (5 bases). CDR3 length: 16 amino acids. CDR1 and CDR2 from the germline V gene are MDHEN and SYDVKM. V lost 6 bases and J 0 bases, leaving 18 bases between the germline ends. CDR3 DNA sequence: TGTGCCAGCAGCAGCCCCACGGGGATGAGCTCCTACGAGCAGTACTTC. It is translated as CASSSPTGMSSYEQYF.

This clonotype was detected only a few times. This chain connects TRBV7-2 to TRBJ2-4, with 10 bases lining up with TRBD1. There are 14 residues in the CDR3. Germline loops: CDR1 SGHTA, CDR2 FQGNSA. With V trimmed by 8 bases and J by 0 bases, 1 base remained unmatched. The DNA of the CDR3 is TGTGCCAGCGGGACAGGGGAAGCCAAAAACATTCAGTACTTC. This translates into CASGTGEAKNIQYF.

This clonotype was found a few times. The rearrangement links TRBV7-2 to TRBJ2-7; perhaps TRBD2 as D (5 bases). The CDR3 is 14 residues long. Germline CDR1 and CDR2: SGHTA and FQGNSA. V dropped 4 bases and J dropped 7 bases, with 17 bases sitting between them. The CDR3: CASSSQTGNNEQYF. The CDR3 bases are TGTGCCAGCAGCTCCCAGACGGGGAACAATGAGCAGTACTTC.

This clonotype has just a few counts. This CDR3 is CASSSDGYEQYF. CDR3 in DNA: TGTGCCAGCAGTTCGGACGGCTACGAGCAGTACTTC. The rearrangement uses TRBV12-3 or TRBV12-4 and TRBJ2-7; no reliable D call. The CDR3 sequence is 12 residues long. V lost 4 bases and J 3 bases, leaving 7 bases between the germline ends.

The chain is built from TRBV4-3 and TRBJ2-3; D gene ambiguous. Trimming pared 2 bases from V and 0 bases from J, leaving 9 bases between. Germline V CDR1 and CDR2: LGHNA, YSLEER. The CDR3 extends over 15 amino acids. For the CDR3, the DNA is TGCGCCAGCAGCCAAAGTGGCTATAGCACAGATACGCAGTATTTT. Translating gives CASSQSGYSTDTQYF.

The rearrangement uses TRBV27 and TRBJ1-2, with D possibly TRBD1 on 6 matching bases. The CDR3 has 13 residues. Germline V gives CDR1 MNHEY, CDR2 SMNVEV (reference sequence). Trimming took 4 bases from V and 6 from J, leaving 12 bases between them. In DNA form, the CDR3 reads TGTGCCAGCAGTTCCACAGGGCCGGATGGCTACACCTTC. Its translation is CASSSTGPDGYTF.

The V call is TRBV20-1, the J call TRBJ1-2; 10 bases are shared with TRBD1. Germline V lookup: CDR1 DFQATT, CDR2 SNEGSKA (reference sequence). CDR3 length: 14 residues. V shed 5 bases and J 7 bases; nucleotides not matched to a gene: 10. The CDR3 protein is CSASGTGADFGYTF. The CDR3 region has the DNA TGCAGTGCTTCCGGGACAGGGGCGGATTTTGGCTACACCTTC.

V and J are TRBV25-1 and TRBJ2-7, with 9 bases lining up with TRBD1. The CDR3 spans 13 residues. In germline, CDR1 is MGHDK, CDR2 SYGVNS. Trimming took 6 bases from V and 7 from J; bases not matched to a gene: 7. CDR3 loop: CASREPGQGEQYF. CDR3 DNA: TGTGCCAGCAGGGAACCCGGACAGGGGGAGCAGTACTTC.

Worth noting for this clonotype: An end of the junction does not agree with germline; a read error may underlie this. The chain links TRBV15 to TRBJ2-7; maybe TRBD2 (5 bases). The CDR3 loop spans 14 amino acids. Per the germline V gene, CDR1 is LNHNV and CDR2 is YYDKDF (reference sequence). The CDR3 is CATSRVDSGYVQYF. CDR3 bases: TGTGCCACCAGCAGAGTGGACTCGGGGTACGTGCAGTACTTC.

In this sample, this clonotype turned up once. The chain carries TRBV5-5 and TRBJ2-3; D remains ambiguous. The V and J ends lost 3 bases and 4 bases respectively, with 12 bases between them. The CDR3 spans 14 residues. Germline CDR1 is SGHKS and CDR2 is YYEKEE (reference sequence). CDR3 DNA sequence: TGTGCCAGCAGCTCCTCCTCGGCGGCAGATACGCAGTATTTT. Amino acid sequence: CASSSSSAADTQYF. The full variable domain, its missing parts supplied by reference TRBV5-5 and TRBJ2-3, is DAGVTQSPTHLIKTRGQQVTLRCSPISGHKSVSWYQQVLGQGPQFIFQYYEKEERGRGNFPDRFSARQFPNYSSELNVNALLLGDSALYLCASSSSSAADTQYFGPGTRLTVL.

This clonotype was observed a handful of times. The rearrangement links TRBV6-5 to TRBJ2-7; a weak D match, TRBD1 (6 bases). The CDR3 loop spans 15 amino acids. V was cut by 2 bases and J by 2 bases, with 13 bases left in between. Looked up from germline, CDR1 is MNHEY and CDR2 is SVGAGI. The CDR3 DNA reads as TGTGCCAGCAGTTACCCCGGACAGCAAACCTACGAGCAGTACTTC. It is translated as CASSYPGQQTYEQYF.

V usage is TRBV9 and J usage is TRBJ1-5; no definite D call. This CDR3 is 15 amino acids long. Trimming removed 3 bases from V and 5 bases from J, with 15 bases in between. Germline V lookup: CDR1 SGDLS, CDR2 YYNGEE. The CDR3 nucleotides read TGTGCCAGCAGCGCGTCCCCAGGACGGGATCAGCCCCAGCATTTT. Amino acid sequence: CASSASPGRDQPQHF.

This clonotype was seen a handful of times. The chain joins TRBV27 to TRBJ2-5; D is unclear. The CDR3 is 14 residues long. V was pared by 6 bases and J by 7 bases, with 18 bases between. Germline V lookup: CDR1 MNHEY, CDR2 SMNVEV (reference sequence). The chain's CDR3 is CASRPALLKGTQYF. The DNA of the CDR3 is TGTGCCAGCAGGCCGGCCCTACTCAAGGGGACCCAGTACTTC.

The chain combines TRBV5-1 with TRBJ1-4; D unclear. The CDR3 has 13 amino acids. Trimming removed 0 bases at V and 7 bases at J, with 7 bases between. Per germline, CDR1 SGHRS and CDR2 YFSETQ. This chain's CDR3 is CASSLGDREKLFF. CDR3 DNA: TGCGCCAGCAGCTTGGGGGATCGTGAAAAACTGTTTTTT.

The rearrangement joins TRBV7-3 to TRBJ2-5, with 8 bases that match TRBD2. This CDR3 comprises 14 residues. The germline gives CDR1 SGHTA, CDR2 FQGTGA. Trimming took 5 bases from V and 5 from J; bases not matched to a gene: 7. CDR3 loop: CASSPGTSRETQYF. In nucleotides, the CDR3 is TGTGCCAGCAGCCCCGGGACTAGTCGGGAGACCCAGTACTTC.

This clonotype was seen a handful of times. The chain recombines TRBV5-1 with TRBJ2-3, with D perhaps matching TRBD2 (5 bases). V lost 4 bases to trimming and J lost 0 bases, with 12 bases between them. The CDR3 totals 15 residues. Germline V gene lookup returns CDR1 SGHRS and CDR2 YFSETQ. The CDR3 DNA reads TGCGCCAGCAGCCCACGGCGGGTTAGCACAGATACGCAGTATTTT. Its translation: CASSPRRVSTDTQYF.

The chain employs TRBV20-1 and TRBJ2-5; TRBD1 aligns across 8 bases. This CDR3 contains 14 residues. The germline V gene encodes CDR1 DFQATT and CDR2 SNEGSKA (reference sequence). V shed 5 bases and J 9 bases; nucleotides not matched to a gene: 14. The CDR3 protein is CSARHRGNKRAQYF. The CDR3 DNA is TGCAGTGCTCGTCACAGGGGGAACAAGAGGGCCCAGTACTTC.

Only a few counts were recorded for this clonotype. This chain joins TRBV28 and TRBJ2-1, with D possibly TRBD2 on 5 matching bases. The CDR3 is 15 residues long. Germline values: CDR1 MDHEN, CDR2 SYDVKM. Trimming removed 7 bases from V and 5 bases from J, with 18 bases in between. CDR3 in amino acids: CASKLASLPNNEQFF. The CDR3 coding sequence is TGTGCCAGCAAGCTAGCCTCCCTCCCGAACAATGAGCAGTTCTTC.

This clonotype has just a few counts. The J gene is TRBJ1-6, the V gene TRBV2; possibly TRBD1 for D (5 bases). V lost 6 bases and J lost 9, with 15 bases in between. The CDR3 is 14 residues long. The V gene's germline CDR1 is SNHLY and CDR2 FYNNEI. CDR3 in DNA: TGTGCCAGCAGAGCGGACAATCGGGTTTCACCCCTCCACTTT. Its translation: CASRADNRVSPLHF. The entire variable domain, with the rest obtained from reference TRBV2 and TRBJ1-6, is as follows: EPEVTQTPSHQVTQMGQEVILRCVPISNHLYFYWYRQILGQKVEFLVSFYNNEISEKSEIFDDQFSVERPDGSNFTLKIRSTKLEDSAMYFCASRADNRVSPLHFGNGTRLTVT.

This clonotype showed up many times. The J gene is TRBJ2-6, the V gene TRBV4-2; no clear D. The CDR3 contains 15 residues. Deletions cut 7 bases from V and 0 bases from J, with 10 bases between. Germline CDR1 is LGHNA and CDR2 is YNFKEQ. CDR3 sequence reads: CASKPESSGANVLTF. CDR3 nucleotides: TGTGCCAGCAAACCGGAGAGCTCTGGGGCCAACGTCCTGACTTTC.

This clonotype was seen once. CDR3 amino acids: CASGWTSGTNEQFF. The CDR3 region has the DNA TGTGCCAGCGGTTGGACTAGCGGAACCAATGAGCAGTTCTTC. The chain recombines TRBV6-2 or TRBV6-3 with TRBJ2-1; TRBD2 aligns across 10 bases. The V segment lost 8 bases and the J segment 6 bases; nucleotides outside the gene matches: 7. From germline, CDR1 is MNHEY and CDR2 SVGEGT. This CDR3 has 14 amino acids.

This sequence joins TRBV24-1 and TRBJ2-3, with 16 bases that match TRBD2. This CDR3 comprises 20 residues. Germline V gene data show CDR1 as KGHDR and CDR2 as SFDVKD. V lost 1 base to trimming and J lost 6 bases; unmatched junction nucleotides: 12. The CDR3, as DNA: TGTGCCACCAGTGATTTCGGGACTAGCGGGAGGGCCTCGATCGTCGATACGCAGTATTTT. Amino acids: CATSDFGTSGRASIVDTQYF.